One sample yielded the 26 T cell receptor beta chains listed below, sequenced in a study of monozygotic twins with inflammatory bowel disease. One entry per CDR3 protein, without DNA, is what TCRdb gives after re-calling the 5' RACE reads. This table holds 330,000 or so distinct CDR3 sequences. Material: blood. These receptors were collected from a human donor with ulcerative colitis or Crohn's disease, or a healthy co-twin of an affected twin (not recorded which).

The chain joins TRBV28 to TRBJ1-1. CDR3 length: 11 residues. The germline CDR1 and CDR2 sequences are MDHEN and SYDVKM. The CDR3 spells CASRRVHEAFF.

The V and J genes are TRBV9 and TRBJ1-1; TCRdb gives TRBD1 as the D gene, but with no DNA this cannot be confirmed. CDR1 and CDR2 from the germline V gene are SGDLS and YYNGEE. The CDR3 consists of 16 residues. The CDR3 is CASSPRGDSSNTEAFF. Supplemented by reference TRBV9 and TRBJ1-1, the full variable domain reads DSGVTQTPKHLITATGQRVTLRCSPRSGDLSVYWYQQSLDQGLQFLIQYYNGEERAKGNILERFSAQQFPDLHSELNLSSLELGDSALYFCASSPRGDSSNTEAFFGQGTRLTVV.

This sequence joins TRBV3-1 and TRBJ2-5. The CDR3 totals 14 residues. Germline V gene data show CDR1 as LGHDT and CDR2 as YNNKEL (reference sequence). The CDR3 protein is CASSQGGAEETQYF.

The genes are TRBV19 and TRBJ2-3. This CDR3 has 14 residues. Germline V gene lookup returns CDR1 LNHDA and CDR2 SQIVND (reference sequence). CDR3 protein: CASSDSRHTDTQYF.

This chain joins TRBV5-1 and TRBJ2-7; the TCRdb D gene call, TRBD1, has no DNA to confirm it. This CDR3 comprises 15 residues. Per germline, CDR1 SGHRS and CDR2 YFSETQ. CDR3 residues: CASSASGQGSYEQYF.

The chain links TRBV29-1 to TRBJ2-3; TCRdb reports TRBD2, a call that lacks DNA to check it against. The germline CDR1 and CDR2 sequences are SQVTM and ANQGSEA. CDR3 length: 14 residues. CDR3 residues: CSVDGRGSTDTQYF.

CDR3 region: CSALLSYEQYF. The chain links TRBV20-1 to TRBJ2-7. The CDR3 sequence is 11 residues long. The germline gives CDR1 DFQATT, CDR2 SNEGSKA (reference sequence).

CDR3 amino acids: CSVHTGTSGIHEQFF. The chain joins TRBV29-1 to TRBJ2-1; TCRdb selects TRBD2, and the lack of DNA leaves this call unchecked. The CDR3 length is 15 residues. The germline V gene has CDR1 SQVTM and CDR2 ANQGSEA.

J is TRBJ2-5 and V is TRBV27; TCRdb indicates TRBD1, and absent DNA this call remains unverified. The CDR3 totals 16 residues. Germline assignment: CDR1 MNHEY and CDR2 SMNVEV (reference sequence). CDR3 protein: CATRMLSDRIQETQYF.

The rearrangement joins TRBV4-3 to TRBJ1-1; no DNA is available, so the TRBD1 call from TCRdb remains unchecked. Germline assignment: CDR1 LGHNA and CDR2 YSLEER. The CDR3 is made up of 15 amino acids. CDR3 region: CASSQDPGENTEAFF.

This sequence joins TRBV27 and TRBJ2-7; TCRdb picks TRBD2, but there is no DNA to check that call. The CDR3 runs to 14 residues. Germline CDR1 MNHEY, CDR2 SMNVEV (reference sequence). The CDR3 loop is CASSFLAGVGEQYF.

V gene TRBV18 combines with J gene TRBJ2-7. CDR1 KGHSH and CDR2 LQKENI come from the germline V gene. CDR3 length: 13 amino acids. CDR3 amino acids: CASSPPGIIEQYF.

The chain recombines TRBV29-1 with TRBJ1-2. Germline CDR1 SQVTM, CDR2 ANQGSEA. This CDR3 contains 13 residues. Here the CDR3 reads CSATGLSFYGYTF.

The chain joins TRBV20-1 to TRBJ2-1; TCRdb lists TRBD2, though no DNA is available to test this call. The CDR3 sequence is 14 residues long. Per the germline V gene, CDR1 is DFQATT and CDR2 is SNEGSKA (reference sequence). The CDR3: CSATSGRGGNEQFF.

CDR3: CASSIGTGGYEQYF. V and J are TRBV5-1 and TRBJ2-7; TCRdb's D call, TRBD1, is unchecked because there is no DNA. The CDR3 covers 14 residues. Germline V lookup: CDR1 SGHRS, CDR2 YFSETQ.

The chain uses TRBV7-2 and TRBJ2-2; the TCRdb D gene call, TRBD2, has no DNA to confirm it. The CDR3 has 14 amino acids. Germline V gene sequence: CDR1 SGHTA, CDR2 FQGNSA. This CDR3 is CASSLGGVTGELFF.

The chain joins TRBV5-1 to TRBJ2-5; the TRBD1 assignment by TCRdb is unverifiable without DNA. Germline V lookup: CDR1 SGHRS, CDR2 YFSETQ. The CDR3 covers 16 residues. CDR3: CASSSNRGQDGETQYF.

This sequence joins TRBV11-2 and TRBJ2-6; TCRdb selects TRBD1, and the lack of DNA leaves this call unchecked. The CDR3 length is 18 residues. CDR1 and CDR2 from the germline V gene are SGHAT and FQNNGV. The CDR3: CASSTRTGTGSGANVLTF.

This chain joins TRBV5-1 and TRBJ2-1; the TRBD2 assignment by TCRdb is unverifiable without DNA. Germline-derived CDR1 and CDR2 are SGHRS and YFSETQ. This CDR3 has 14 amino acids. This CDR3 reads CASTAGGAGYEQFF. Full variable domain (outside the CDR3, taken from reference TRBV5-1 and TRBJ2-1): KAGVTQTPRYLIKTRGQQVTLSCSPISGHRSVSWYQQTPGQGLQFLFEYFSETQRNKGNFPGRFSGRQFSNSRSEMNVSTLELGDSALYLCASTAGGAGYEQFFGPGTRLTVL.

The chain has TRBV12-3 or TRBV12-4 and TRBJ2-3; TCRdb reports TRBD1, a call that lacks DNA to check it against. The CDR3 is made up of 14 amino acids. The CDR3 sequence: CASSSGQLTDTQYF.

This chain links TRBV11-1 with TRBJ1-1; as DNA is missing, the TRBD1 call by TCRdb cannot be tested. CDR3 size: 19 residues. CDR1 is SGHAT and CDR2 is FQDESV in the germline V gene (reference sequence). This CDR3 reads CASSLDRIHRDTPNTEAFF.

The chain combines TRBV30 with TRBJ2-5; the D call of TRBD2 rests on TCRdb alone, since no DNA is present to check it. The length of the CDR3 is 14 residues. Germline V lookup: CDR1 GTSNPN, CDR2 SVGIG (reference sequence). The chain's CDR3 is CAWSPASRRETQYF.

The chain links TRBV7-9 to TRBJ1-1. Germline assignment: CDR1 SEHNR and CDR2 FQNEAQ (reference sequence). This CDR3 contains 14 residues. The CDR3 protein is CASSNNGVRGEAFF.

This chain connects TRBV5-1 to TRBJ2-3; TCRdb picks TRBD1, but there is no DNA to check that call. This CDR3 spans 13 amino acids. CDR1 SGHRS and CDR2 YFSETQ come from the germline V gene. CDR3 loop: CASSTPPRQGAIF.

The V call is TRBV5-1, the J call TRBJ2-7; TCRdb picks TRBD1, but there is no DNA to check that call. The CDR3 runs to 15 residues. The germline V gene encodes CDR1 SGHRS and CDR2 YFSETQ. CDR3 amino acids: CASSFAGGSSDEQYF.

This chain connects TRBV4-2 to TRBJ2-4; the D gene TCRdb calls, TRBD1, cannot be checked with no DNA. The CDR3 has 17 amino acids. The germline V gene encodes CDR1 LGHNA and CDR2 YNFKEQ. CDR3 sequence: CASSQAYFGTGGNIQYF.